These 4 T cell receptor beta chains were all obtained from the same sample, sequenced in a study of beta chain features in type 1 diabetes. Investigators reverse transcribed all isolated RNA, so they sequenced expressed TCRB transcripts. Only in-frame clones appear in the TCRdb table, and some are missing; sequencing was by immunoSEQ multiplex PCR. The data show fewer than 900,000 clones, with roughly 15% seen just once and about 0.02% held by the top ten. Sequencing used naive CD4+ T cells from blood. The origin of the receptors is a young woman in good health.

The chain carries TRBV7-2 and TRBJ2-2; 8 bases align to TRBD1. This CDR3 comprises 16 residues. Per germline, CDR1 SGHTA and CDR2 FQGNSA. V was pared by 6 bases and J by 4 bases, with 10 bases of the junction left unmatched. CDR3 loop: CASRPGGTTFTGELFF. The CDR3 bases are TGTGCCAGCAGGCCAGGGGGCACCACTTTCACCGGGGAGCTGTTTTTT.

Remarks on this clone: With a much larger clone just one base away, this may be a read error. The chain recombines TRBV11-3 with TRBJ2-3; D tentatively reads TRBD1 or TRBD2 (5 bases each). V gave up 1 base and J gave up 4 bases, with 6 bases separating them. This CDR3 has 13 amino acids. Germline lookup yields CDR1 SGHNT and CDR2 YENEEA. CDR3 sequence reads: CASSLGGADTQYF. DNA of the CDR3: TGTGCCAGCAGCTTAGGAGGGGCAGATACGCAGTATTTT.

The CDR3: CASSLWDGGYEQYF. In nucleotides, the CDR3 is TGTGCCAGCAGCCTTTGGGACGGAGGCTACGAGCAGTACTTC. This chain joins TRBV5-4 and TRBJ2-5; the D gene could be TRBD1 or TRBD2 (5 bases each). The J call is uncertain, as TRBJ2-7 better fits the DNA end. CDR3 length: 14 residues. Germline V gene data show CDR1 as SGHNT and CDR2 as YYREEE (reference sequence).

This chain links TRBV25-1 with TRBJ1-5, with TRBD1 matching over 9 bases. The CDR3 is 17 amino acids. In germline, CDR1 is MGHDK, CDR2 SYGVNS. The J segment lost 8 bases and the V segment lost 3 bases, leaving 14 bases of the junction unmatched. In nucleotides, the CDR3 is TGTGCCAGCAGTGATGGGCAAGGGACAGGGCCGTCTGAGCCCCAGCATTTT. Translated: CASSDGQGTGPSEPQHF. The full variable domain, in which reference TRBV25-1 and TRBJ1-5 provide the parts outside the CDR3, is EADIYQTPRYLVIGTGKKITLECSQTMGHDKMYWYQQDPGMELHLIHYSYGVNSTEKGDLSSESTVSRIRTEHFPLTLESARPSHTSQYLCASSDGQGTGPSEPQHFGDGTRLSIL.